The rows below give T cell receptor beta chains drawn from one sample of a study of blood T cell repertoires in COVID-19. Data came from immunoSEQ multiplex PCR; TCRdb stores just in-frame clones and leaves some out. The data contain 150,000 to 200,000 clones, around 80% of them seen just once; the ten biggest clones take up 8% to 13%. The specimen sequenced was PBMCs or T cells enriched from blood (not recorded which). The receptors originated from a man aged 50-60 years who had recovered from COVID-19. Each CDR3 is given without its conserved first and last residue. Each record gives: J gene, V gene, CDR3 protein.

>TRBJ2-4|TRBV19
ASSNLDRGAFQY
>TRBJ2-1|TRBV2
ASSGLAANEQF
>TRBJ2-1|TRBV24-1
ATSDPGTDEQF
>TRBJ2-7|TRBV5-1
ASSSDSTPYEQY
>TRBJ2-7|TRBV6-5
ASSRDSIAYEQY
>TRBJ2-7|TRBV11-2
ASRRDRATYEQY
>TRBJ1-1|TRBV21-1
ASSKERCKGTEAF
>TRBJ1-5|TRBV7-2
ASGDRTGNQPQH
>TRBJ2-3|TRBV7-9
ASSLGQGQY
>TRBJ1-6|TRBV9
ASSAQGLNYNSPLH
>TRBJ2-3|TRBV7-2
ASSLGGIAERATDTQY
>TRBJ1-2|TRBV3-1/TRBV3-2
ASSQDRNRVYGYT